This is a list of T cell receptor beta chains from one sample in a study of T cell responses to AZD1222 COVID-19 vaccine. Profiled with immunoSEQ multiplex PCR; TCRdb holds only in-frame clones, not every one. The sample carries some 100,000 clones, approximately 90% recorded once. The starting material was peripheral blood, obtained on day 0 of AZD1222 vaccination. All receptors come from an adult in good health. CDR3s include the opening cysteine and the closing phenylalanine or tryptophan. Fields, in order: CDR3 protein, CDR3 length, V gene, J gene.

CDR3aa: CASSSGQGRGYGYTF
len: 15
v_gene: TRBV5-4
j_gene: TRBJ1-2

CDR3aa: CASSLVPGLTWWGYTF
len: 16
v_gene: TRBV7-2
j_gene: TRBJ1-2

CDR3aa: CASSPDRVPGELFF
len: 14
v_gene: TRBV7-9
j_gene: TRBJ2-2

CDR3aa: CASSEVGTGFTEAFF
len: 15
v_gene: TRBV6-1
j_gene: TRBJ1-1

CDR3aa: CASSLARLAGNPGETQYF
len: 18
v_gene: TRBV7-7
j_gene: TRBJ2-5

CDR3aa: CASSRSGGRETQYF
len: 14
v_gene: TRBV6-5
j_gene: TRBJ2-5

CDR3aa: CASSQQGDQPQHF
len: 13
v_gene: TRBV3-1/TRBV3-2
j_gene: TRBJ1-5

CDR3aa: CAISEQVGMGNTIYF
len: 15
v_gene: TRBV10-3
j_gene: TRBJ1-3

CDR3aa: CASRLTSGSYEQYF
len: 14
v_gene: TRBV28
j_gene: TRBJ2-7

CDR3aa: CATSRVQGRPNYGYTF
len: 16
v_gene: TRBV15
j_gene: TRBJ1-2

CDR3aa: CASSGGSLNSEAFF
len: 14
v_gene: TRBV2
j_gene: TRBJ1-1

CDR3aa: CASSLPGTGGSGELFF
len: 16
v_gene: TRBV28
j_gene: TRBJ2-2

CDR3aa: CASSVNTEAFF
len: 11
v_gene: TRBV18
j_gene: TRBJ1-1

CDR3aa: CASSLVGELGQYF
len: 13
v_gene: TRBV11-2
j_gene: TRBJ2-7

CDR3aa: CASSKVDRGPYNEQFF
len: 16
v_gene: TRBV21-1
j_gene: TRBJ2-1

CDR3aa: CASSLSGPRMNTEAFF
len: 16
v_gene: TRBV11-2
j_gene: TRBJ1-1

CDR3aa: CASSKDRVNTEAFF
len: 14
v_gene: TRBV19
j_gene: TRBJ1-1

CDR3aa: CASSLMGQEDGYTF
len: 14
v_gene: TRBV5-1
j_gene: TRBJ1-2

CDR3aa: CASSLYTGAETQYF
len: 14
v_gene: TRBV7-2
j_gene: TRBJ2-5

CDR3aa: CASQHGTLRNTIYF
len: 14
v_gene: TRBV19
j_gene: TRBJ1-3

CDR3aa: CASSMAAETNYGYTF
len: 15
v_gene: TRBV6-5
j_gene: TRBJ1-2

CDR3aa: CAISERQGNQPQHF
len: 14
v_gene: TRBV10-3
j_gene: TRBJ1-5

CDR3aa: CASSPPTGNTEAFF
len: 14
v_gene: TRBV18
j_gene: TRBJ1-1

CDR3aa: CASSIGRNEKLFF
len: 13
v_gene: TRBV19
j_gene: TRBJ1-4

CDR3aa: CASSWRGGDNEQFF
len: 14
v_gene: TRBV7-2
j_gene: TRBJ2-1

CDR3aa: CASSRSEGYGYTF
len: 13
v_gene: TRBV18
j_gene: TRBJ1-2

CDR3aa: CASSYSGQGNTIYF
len: 14
v_gene: TRBV6-6
j_gene: TRBJ1-3

CDR3aa: CASSKPGSRYNEQFF
len: 15
v_gene: TRBV21-1
j_gene: TRBJ2-1

CDR3aa: CASSSLTTNEKLFF
len: 14
v_gene: TRBV5-1
j_gene: TRBJ1-4

CDR3aa: CAWSVLRGRTEAFF
len: 14
v_gene: TRBV30
j_gene: TRBJ1-1

CDR3aa: CASATSERTDTQYF
len: 14
v_gene: TRBV27
j_gene: TRBJ2-3

CDR3aa: CASRSGQGAKNIQYF
len: 15
v_gene: TRBV28
j_gene: TRBJ2-4

CDR3aa: CASSFMGTDTQYF
len: 13
v_gene: TRBV5-6
j_gene: TRBJ2-3

CDR3aa: CASGGGNQPQHF
len: 12
v_gene: TRBV6-5
j_gene: TRBJ1-5

CDR3aa: CASSLTGANEQYF
len: 13
v_gene: TRBV11-1
j_gene: TRBJ2-7

CDR3aa: CASAPGLSYEQYF
len: 13
v_gene: TRBV27
j_gene: TRBJ2-7

CDR3aa: CASSEGGKNTEAFF
len: 14
v_gene: TRBV7-9
j_gene: TRBJ1-1

CDR3aa: CSVDPREWTVNTEAFF
len: 16
v_gene: TRBV29-1
j_gene: TRBJ1-1

CDR3aa: CASSDEGVDETQYF
len: 14
v_gene: TRBV25-1
j_gene: TRBJ2-5

CDR3aa: CASSLAGGNGAGELFF
len: 16
v_gene: TRBV7-3
j_gene: TRBJ2-2

CDR3aa: CASSSGTGHISYEQYF
len: 16
v_gene: TRBV28
j_gene: TRBJ2-7

CDR3aa: CASSSTGTGVYEQYF
len: 15
v_gene: TRBV6-5
j_gene: TRBJ2-7

CDR3aa: CASSLGDRNRMNTEAFF
len: 17
v_gene: TRBV11-2
j_gene: TRBJ1-1

CDR3aa: CATSDQRQSGYTF
len: 13
v_gene: TRBV24-1
j_gene: TRBJ1-2